The 9 T cell receptor beta chains below come from one sample, sequenced in a study of TIL therapy for anti-PD-1-resistant metastatic lung cancer. Regarding time point: pre-treatment sample, taken before nivolumab and TIL therapy. The libraries were made with immunoSEQ v3. The repertoire was sequenced with immunoSEQ multiplex PCR; TCRdb's copy has only in-frame clones and lacks some. The top ten clones hold 2.5% to 3% of a sample with tens of thousands of clones, about nine tenths of them seen once. The input for sequencing was blood, taken at baseline. Receptors originate from a person aged 25-85 years with non-small cell lung cancer.

The chain employs TRBV28 and TRBJ1-2, with D possibly being TRBD1 (5 bases). With 3 bases removed from V and 5 bases from J, the gap between germline ends came to 13 bases. CDR1 MDHEN and CDR2 SYDVKM come from the germline V gene. The CDR3 is made up of 14 amino acids. CDR3 loop: CASSLSRAGYGYTF. DNA of the CDR3: TGTGCCAGCAGTTTGTCCAGGGCGGGGTATGGCTACACCTTC.

The chain couples TRBV14 to TRBJ2-5; possible D gene TRBD1, 5 bases. The germline V and J ends were trimmed by 2 bases and 4 bases, with 11 bases remaining between them. Germline CDR1 reads SGHDN; CDR2 reads FVKESK. CDR3 length: 14 residues. CDR3: CASSQQLQGETQYF. CDR3 DNA sequence: TGTGCCAGCAGCCAACAACTCCAGGGAGAGACCCAGTACTTC.

The gene calls are TRBV6-5 and TRBJ2-3, with D perhaps matching TRBD1 (6 bases). CDR1 and CDR2 from the germline V gene are MNHEY and SVGAGI. V lost 6 bases and J lost 4, with 14 bases in between. The CDR3 loop spans 14 amino acids. CDR3 loop: CASSETGKSDTQYF. CDR3 coding DNA: TGTGCCAGCAGCGAGACAGGCAAATCAGATACGCAGTATTTT.

V gene TRBV6-5 combines with J gene TRBJ2-3; D might be TRBD2 (6 bases). The V end was cut by 8 bases, the J end by 4 bases, with 16 bases between. The CDR3 contains 14 residues. Germline lookup yields CDR1 MNHEY and CDR2 SVGAGI. The CDR3 region is CASRLGTPADTQYF. As DNA, the CDR3 is TGTGCCAGCCGCCTAGGGACTCCGGCAGATACGCAGTATTTT.

The chain has TRBV5-1 and TRBJ1-2, with D unclear. The CDR3 is made up of 15 amino acids. Germline V CDR1 and CDR2: SGHRS, YFSETQ. V lost 4 bases and J lost 4, with 17 bases in between. This CDR3 reads CASSPNAGMGYGYTF. Written as DNA, the CDR3 is TGCGCCAGCAGCCCCAATGCGGGGATGGGCTATGGCTACACCTTC. Full variable domain (outside the CDR3, taken from reference TRBV5-1 and TRBJ1-2): KAGVTQTPRYLIKTRGQQVTLSCSPISGHRSVSWYQQTPGQGLQFLFEYFSETQRNKGNFPGRFSGRQFSNSRSEMNVSTLELGDSALYLCASSPNAGMGYGYTFGSGTRLTVV.

J is TRBJ2-7 and V is TRBV11-2; D ambiguous. Germline lookup yields CDR1 SGHAT and CDR2 FQNNGV. The CDR3 runs to 14 residues. V lost 1 base, J lost 1 base, and 8 bases lay in between. CDR3 loop: CASSLGQVSYEQYF. CDR3 bases: TGTGCCAGCAGCTTAGGGCAGGTATCCTACGAGCAGTACTTC.

The genes are TRBV28 and TRBJ1-3; the D is unclear. The V gene lost 11 bases and the J gene lost 0 bases, with 11 bases spanning the gap. The CDR3 has 13 residues. From germline, CDR1 is MDHEN and CDR2 SYDVKM. The chain's CDR3 is CAVEALSGNTIYF. The CDR3 region has the DNA TGTGCCGTTGAAGCCCTCTCTGGAAACACCATATATTTT. Based on the CDR3 plus reference TRBV28 and TRBJ1-3, the full variable domain is DVKVTQSSRYLVKRTGEKVFLECVQDMDHENMFWYRQDPGLGLRLIYFSYDVKMKEKGDIPEGYSVSREKKERFSLILESASTNQTSMYLCAVEALSGNTIYFGEGSWLTVV.

This chain links TRBV27 with TRBJ2-7, with D possibly being TRBD1 (6 bases). CDR1 MNHEY and CDR2 SMNVEV come from the germline V gene (reference sequence). The ends were cut back, 2 bases at V and 5 bases at J, with 16 bases in the middle. The CDR3 is 15 residues long. Written as DNA, the CDR3 is TGTGCCAGCAGTTTACATCTACAGGGCATCGACGAGCAGTACTTC. Its translation: CASSLHLQGIDEQYF.

This rearrangement joins TRBV5-1 to TRBJ1-2; 7 positions agree with TRBD1. Germline CDR1 reads SGHRS; CDR2 reads YFSETQ. Trimming took 5 bases from V and 4 from J; bases not matched to a gene: 5. The CDR3 totals 13 residues. CDR3 in DNA: TGCGCCAGCAGGACAGGGTATGGCTATGGCTACACCTTC. Translated, it gives CASRTGYGYGYTF.